This TCR beta chain came from a study of T cells expressing NK-cell markers. Across the whole study: Among the eight sequenced donors, seven tested HCMV-seropositive and one tested seronegative.

CDR3 length: 17 amino acids. Germline lookup yields CDR1 LGHNA and CDR2 YNFKEQ. TCRdb reprocessed the 5' RACE reads; each CDR3 protein has one entry and no DNA is given. Listed are hundreds of thousands of distinct CDR3 sequences; roughly 5.4% falls within the top ten. The chain recombines TRBV4-2 with TRBJ1-5; TCRdb's assignment of TRBD1 cannot be checked, as there is no DNA. The TCR originated in a man aged 18-69 years in good health. The sequencing input was blood T cells: a sorted CD56 or NKG2C T cell subset, CD4+ or CD8+ T cells, or bulk PBMC T cells (not recorded which). This chain's CDR3 is CASSQENGFAGDQPQHF.